This T cell receptor beta chain came from a study of control samples from healthy donors and cancer patients. In germline, CDR1 is MGHDK, CDR2 SYGVNS. The ends were cut back, 1 base at V and 5 bases at J, with 14 bases in the middle. The CDR3 is 15 amino acids. Sequenced by immunoSEQ multiplex PCR; TCRdb stores in-frame clones only, minus some. Among around 130,000 clones, approximately 95% were seen once, and the ten largest hold around 3.6%. The specimen sequenced was blood. This clonotype was sampled from a man aged 30 to 45 in good health. This chain joins TRBV25-1 and TRBJ1-1, with no clear D. For the CDR3, the DNA is TGTGCCAGCAGTGAATGGGAGGGAGGGCGGACTGAAGCTTTCTTT. The encoded protein is CASSEWEGGRTEAFF.